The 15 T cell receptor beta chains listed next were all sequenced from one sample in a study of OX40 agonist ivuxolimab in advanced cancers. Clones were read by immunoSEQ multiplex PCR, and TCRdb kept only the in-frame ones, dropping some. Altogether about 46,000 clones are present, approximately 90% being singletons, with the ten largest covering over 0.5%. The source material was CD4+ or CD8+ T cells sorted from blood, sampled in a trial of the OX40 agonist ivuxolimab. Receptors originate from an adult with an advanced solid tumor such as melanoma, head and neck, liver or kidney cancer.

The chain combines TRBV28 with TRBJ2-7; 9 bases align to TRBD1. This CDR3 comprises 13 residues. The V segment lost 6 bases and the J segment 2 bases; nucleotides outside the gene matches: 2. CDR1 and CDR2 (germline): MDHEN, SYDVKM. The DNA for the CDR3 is TGTGCCAGCAGGGGGACAGGGCCCTACGAGCAGTACTTC. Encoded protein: CASRGTGPYEQYF. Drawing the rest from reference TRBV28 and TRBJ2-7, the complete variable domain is DVKVTQSSRYLVKRTGEKVFLECVQDMDHENMFWYRQDPGLGLRLIYFSYDVKMKEKGDIPEGYSVSREKKERFSLILESASTNQTSMYLCASRGTGPYEQYFGPGTRLTVT.

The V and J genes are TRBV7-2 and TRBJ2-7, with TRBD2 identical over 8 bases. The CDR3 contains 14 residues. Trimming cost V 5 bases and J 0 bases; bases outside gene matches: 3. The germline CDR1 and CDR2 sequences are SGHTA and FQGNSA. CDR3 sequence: CASSRGLASYEQYF. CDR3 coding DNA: TGTGCCAGCAGCCGAGGACTAGCCTCCTACGAGCAGTACTTC. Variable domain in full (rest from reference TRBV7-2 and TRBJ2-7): GAGVSQSPSNKVTEKGKDVELRCDPISGHTALYWYRQSLGQGLEFLIYFQGNSAPDKSGLPSDRFSAERTGGSVSTLTIQRTQQEDSAVYLCASSRGLASYEQYFGPGTRLTVT.

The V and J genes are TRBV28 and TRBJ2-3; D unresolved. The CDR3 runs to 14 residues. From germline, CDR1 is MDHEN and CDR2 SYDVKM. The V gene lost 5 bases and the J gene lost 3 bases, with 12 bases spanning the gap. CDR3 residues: CASSKTSKTDTQYF. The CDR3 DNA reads TGTGCCAGCAGTAAAACCTCCAAGACAGATACGCAGTATTTT.

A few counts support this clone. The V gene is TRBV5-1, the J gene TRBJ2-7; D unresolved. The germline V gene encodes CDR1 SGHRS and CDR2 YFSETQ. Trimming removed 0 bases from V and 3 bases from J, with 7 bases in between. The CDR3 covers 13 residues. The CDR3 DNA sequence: TGCGCCAGCAGCTTGGAACGGTACTACGAGCAGTACTTC. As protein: CASSLERYYEQYF.

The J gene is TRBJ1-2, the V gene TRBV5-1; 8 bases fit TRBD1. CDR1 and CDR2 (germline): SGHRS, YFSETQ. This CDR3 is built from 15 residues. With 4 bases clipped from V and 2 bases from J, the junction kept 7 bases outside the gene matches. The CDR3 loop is CASSPGQAKNYGYTF. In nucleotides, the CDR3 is TGCGCCAGCAGCCCGGGACAGGCTAAAAACTATGGCTACACCTTC. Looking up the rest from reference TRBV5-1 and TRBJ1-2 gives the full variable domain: KAGVTQTPRYLIKTRGQQVTLSCSPISGHRSVSWYQQTPGQGLQFLFEYFSETQRNKGNFPGRFSGRQFSNSRSEMNVSTLELGDSALYLCASSPGQAKNYGYTFGSGTRLTVV.

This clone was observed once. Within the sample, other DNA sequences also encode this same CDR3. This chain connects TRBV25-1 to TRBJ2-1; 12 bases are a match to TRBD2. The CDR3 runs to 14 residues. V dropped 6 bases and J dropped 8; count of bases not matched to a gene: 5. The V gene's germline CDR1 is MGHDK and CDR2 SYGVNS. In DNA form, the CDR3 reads TGTGCCAGCAGCAGACTAGCGGGAGTTGATGAGCAGTTCTTC. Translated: CASSRLAGVDEQFF.

The CDR3 nucleotides read TGTGCCACCAGCAGAAGTGGGGTTTCGTACGAGCAGTACTTC. Translation: CATSRSGVSYEQYF. This sequence joins TRBV15 and TRBJ2-7; D not resolved. Germline V gene sequence: CDR1 LNHNV, CDR2 YYDKDF (reference sequence). V gave up 2 bases and J gave up 4 bases, with 12 bases separating them. This CDR3 is built from 14 residues. The whole variable domain, filled in from reference TRBV15 and TRBJ2-7, reads DAMVIQNPRYQVTQFGKPVTLSCSQTLNHNVMYWYQQKSSQAPKLLFHYYDKDFNNEADTPDNFQSRRPNTSFCFLDIRSPGLGDTAMYLCATSRSGVSYEQYFGPGTRLTVT.

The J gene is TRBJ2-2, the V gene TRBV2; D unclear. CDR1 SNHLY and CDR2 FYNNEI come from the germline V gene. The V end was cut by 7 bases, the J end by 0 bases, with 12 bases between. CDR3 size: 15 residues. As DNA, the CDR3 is TGTGCCAGCAAGGGTTCGAGTTCGAACACCGGGGAGCTGTTTTTT. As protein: CASKGSSSNTGELFF. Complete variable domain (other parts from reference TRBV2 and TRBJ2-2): EPEVTQTPSHQVTQMGQEVILRCVPISNHLYFYWYRQILGQKVEFLVSFYNNEISEKSEIFDDQFSVERPDGSNFTLKIRSTKLEDSAMYFCASKGSSSNTGELFFGEGSRLTVL.

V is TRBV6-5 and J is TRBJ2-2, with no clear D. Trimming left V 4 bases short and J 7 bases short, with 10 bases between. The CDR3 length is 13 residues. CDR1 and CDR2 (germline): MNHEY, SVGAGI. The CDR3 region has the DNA TGTGCCAGCAGTTCCGTTTTCAGCGGGGAGCTGTTTTTT. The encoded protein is CASSSVFSGELFF.

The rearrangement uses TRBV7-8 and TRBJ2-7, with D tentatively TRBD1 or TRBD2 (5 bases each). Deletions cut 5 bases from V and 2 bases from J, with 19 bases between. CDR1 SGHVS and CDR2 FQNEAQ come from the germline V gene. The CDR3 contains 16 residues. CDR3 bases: TGTGCCAGCAGCCCGGGACGGACGCCTGGGACCTACGAGCAGTACTTC. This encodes CASSPGRTPGTYEQYF.

The CDR3 DNA sequence: TGCAGTGTGACAGATAACTATGGCTACACCTTC. As protein: CSVTDNYGYTF. The chain has TRBV20-1 and TRBJ1-2; perhaps TRBD1 as D (5 bases). CDR1 and CDR2 from the germline V gene are DFQATT and SNEGSKA (reference sequence). This CDR3 is 11 amino acids long. V lost 7 bases and J 1 base, leaving 7 bases between the germline ends.

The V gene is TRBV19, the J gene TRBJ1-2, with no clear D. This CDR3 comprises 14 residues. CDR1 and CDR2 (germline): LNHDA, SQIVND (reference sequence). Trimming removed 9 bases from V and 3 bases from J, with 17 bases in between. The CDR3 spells CASSARLRDYGYTF. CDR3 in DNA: TGTGCCAGCTCGGCTCGGTTGCGTGACTATGGCTACACCTTC.

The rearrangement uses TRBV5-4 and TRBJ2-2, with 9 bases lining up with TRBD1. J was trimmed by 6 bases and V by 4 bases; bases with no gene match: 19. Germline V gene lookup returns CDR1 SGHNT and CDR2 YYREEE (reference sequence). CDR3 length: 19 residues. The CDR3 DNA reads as TGTGCCAGCAGCCTCGGAGGTGCGACAGGGGGTCGGAGGGCCGGGGAGCTGTTTTTT. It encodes CASSLGGATGGRRAGELFF.

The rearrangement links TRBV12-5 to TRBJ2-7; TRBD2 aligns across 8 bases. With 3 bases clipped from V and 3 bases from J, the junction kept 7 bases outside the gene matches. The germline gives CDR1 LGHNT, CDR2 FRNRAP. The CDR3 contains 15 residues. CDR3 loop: CASGFWAGGHYEQYF. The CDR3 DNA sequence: TGTGCTAGTGGTTTTTGGGCGGGAGGCCACTACGAGCAGTACTTC.

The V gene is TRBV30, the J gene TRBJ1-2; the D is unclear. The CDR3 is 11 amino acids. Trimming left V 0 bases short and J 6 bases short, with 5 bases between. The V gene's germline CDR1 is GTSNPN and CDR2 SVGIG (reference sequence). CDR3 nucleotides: TGTGCCTGGAGTGTGGGCGATGGCTACACCTTC. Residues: CAWSVGDGYTF.